The 27 T cell receptor beta chains given below trace back to one sample, sequenced in a study of OX40 agonist ivuxolimab in advanced cancers. Data came from immunoSEQ multiplex PCR; TCRdb stores just in-frame clones and leaves some out. The sample holds over 60,000 clones, 75% to 90% seen once. Sequenced material: CD4+ or CD8+ T cells sorted from blood, taken in a trial of the OX40 agonist ivuxolimab. These receptors were obtained from an adult with an advanced solid tumor such as melanoma, head and neck, liver or kidney cancer.

The chain links TRBV2 to TRBJ2-1, with D tentatively TRBD1 (5 bases). Germline CDR1 is SNHLY and CDR2 is FYNNEI. Deletions cut 1 base from V and 5 bases from J, with 9 bases between. The CDR3 totals 14 residues. The DNA for the CDR3 is TGTGCCAGCAGTGAAGGGGGCCCCAACAATGAGCAGTTCTTC. This sequence encodes CASSEGGPNNEQFF.

The rearrangement joins TRBV5-4 to TRBJ2-1; 11 bases align to TRBD1. After removal of 4 bases from V and 7 bases from J, the junction contained 7 bases not matched to a gene. The germline V gene encodes CDR1 SGHNT and CDR2 YYREEE (reference sequence). The CDR3 length is 15 residues. CDR3 in amino acids: CASSLGQGARNEQFF. DNA of the CDR3: TGTGCCAGCAGCCTAGGACAGGGGGCTCGGAATGAGCAGTTCTTC. Full variable domain (rest looked up from reference TRBV5-4 and TRBJ2-1): ETGVTQSPTHLIKTRGQQVTLRCSSQSGHNTVSWYQQALGQGPQFIFQYYREEENGRGNFPPRFSGLQFPNYSSELNVNALELDDSALYLCASSLGQGARNEQFFGPGTRLTVL.

The chain couples TRBV19 to TRBJ1-2; the D gene is possibly TRBD1 (5 bases). This CDR3 spans 15 amino acids. Per the germline V gene, CDR1 is LNHDA and CDR2 is SQIVND (reference sequence). With 5 bases removed from V and 3 bases from J, the gap between germline ends came to 16 bases. The CDR3 bases are TGTGCCAGTAGTCTACGGAGGGGCGTGGACTATGGCTACACCTTC. It codes for CASSLRRGVDYGYTF.

The chain has TRBV25-1 and TRBJ2-7; the match to TRBD1 covers 8 bases. Trimming cost V 2 bases and J 6 bases; bases outside gene matches: 6. The CDR3 contains 14 residues. Per the germline V gene, CDR1 is MGHDK and CDR2 is SYGVNS. This chain's CDR3 is CASSERTGSGEQYF. CDR3 sequence (DNA): TGTGCCAGCAGTGAAAGGACAGGGTCCGGCGAGCAGTACTTC.

CDR3 loop: CASSFGDSNQPQHF. CDR3 bases: TGTGCCAGCAGTTTTGGGGATAGCAATCAGCCCCAGCATTTT. J is TRBJ1-5 and V is TRBV27; no clear D. The CDR3 runs to 14 residues. With 3 bases removed from V and 0 bases from J, the gap between germline ends came to 6 bases. The germline V gene encodes CDR1 MNHEY and CDR2 SMNVEV (reference sequence).

In its sample, this clone was seen once. The J gene is TRBJ2-3, the V gene TRBV6-1; D possibly corresponds to TRBD1 (6 bases). V lost 6 bases and J 0 bases, leaving 10 bases between the germline ends. Per germline, CDR1 MNHNS and CDR2 SASEGT. The CDR3 is 14 residues long. Here the CDR3 reads CASRGAGSTDTQYF. In nucleotides, the CDR3 is TGTGCCAGCAGGGGGGCTGGCAGCACAGATACGCAGTATTTT.

This clone appeared a single time. The rearrangement joins TRBV5-4 to TRBJ1-1, with 9 bases fitting TRBD1. CDR3 length: 15 residues. After removal of 4 bases from V and 0 bases from J, the junction contained 4 bases not matched to a gene. Germline lookup yields CDR1 SGHNT and CDR2 YYREEE (reference sequence). CDR3 in amino acids: CASSLGQGMNTEAFF. The CDR3 bases are TGTGCCAGCAGCCTTGGACAGGGGATGAACACTGAAGCTTTCTTT.

The chain is built from TRBV5-4 and TRBJ2-2; TRBD1 matches at 10 bases. The germline CDR1 and CDR2 sequences are SGHNT and YYREEE (reference sequence). CDR3 length equals 15 residues. V trimming: 4 bases; J trimming: 8 bases; junction bases outside the gene matches: 8. CDR3 nucleotide sequence: TGTGCCAGCAGCCCCTCCGACAGGGGGCAAGGGGAGCTGTTTTTT. This gives the protein CASSPSDRGQGELFF.

The chain links TRBV21-1 to TRBJ1-2. TRBV21-1 is noted as a pseudogene. The CDR3 sequence is 13 residues long. CDR3 sequence (DNA): TGTGCCAGCAGCCAAGCAGAGGACTATGGCTACACCTTC. Its protein is CASSQAEDYGYTF.

The rearrangement links TRBV4-2 to TRBJ1-3; D gene ambiguous. The CDR3 has 13 residues. Trimming left V 1 base short and J 5 bases short, with 6 bases between. Germline loops: CDR1 LGHNA, CDR2 YNFKEQ. The CDR3 DNA sequence: TGTGCCAGCAGCCAAGTTGAGAGAAACACCATATATTTT. Its protein is CASSQVERNTIYF.

This clone was observed a single time. The chain links TRBV5-3 to TRBJ1-4; the match to TRBD1 covers 7 bases. TRBV5-3 is treated as an ORF (open reading frame) with a function not yet certain. The CDR3 is 15 residues long. The V and J ends lost 2 bases and 2 bases, in that order; junction bases with no gene match: 3. This CDR3 is CARSFLQGTNEKLFF. CDR3 sequence (DNA): TGTGCCAGAAGCTTTTTACAGGGGACTAATGAAAAACTGTTTTTT.

V gene TRBV7-2 combines with J gene TRBJ1-4; TRBD1 might be the D (5 bases). Trimming took off 1 base at V and 7 bases at J, with 13 bases between the two ends. The CDR3 consists of 15 residues. Per the germline V gene, CDR1 is SGHTA and CDR2 is FQGNSA. Here the CDR3 reads CASSLGPGVGEKLFF. In DNA form, the CDR3 reads TGTGCCAGCAGCTTAGGCCCGGGGGTCGGTGAAAAACTGTTTTTT.

The chain has TRBV7-2 and TRBJ1-1; possible D gene TRBD1, 5 bases. Germline V gene sequence: CDR1 SGHTA, CDR2 FQGNSA. Trimming took off 1 base at V and 1 base at J, with 7 bases between the two ends. The CDR3 runs to 14 residues. The CDR3 sequence: CASSLDRQNTEAFF. CDR3 nucleotide sequence: TGTGCCAGCAGCTTAGACAGGCAGAACACTGAAGCTTTCTTT.

V usage is TRBV5-6 and J usage is TRBJ1-1; D is unclear. CDR3 length: 11 amino acids. The V and J ends lost 0 bases and 8 bases respectively, with 5 bases between them. Germline V gene sequence: CDR1 SGHDT, CDR2 YYEEEE. The CDR3 loop is CASSLAGEAFF. The CDR3 bases are TGTGCCAGCAGCTTGGCTGGGGAAGCTTTCTTT.

The chain couples TRBV7-3 to TRBJ2-1, with D tentatively TRBD1 or TRBD2 (7 bases each). Germline CDR1 is SGHTA and CDR2 is FQGTGA. The CDR3 spans 18 residues. V lost 5 bases to trimming and J lost 6 bases, with 26 bases between them. The CDR3 coding sequence is TGTGCCAGCAGCCCAACCTCTATGACTAGCAGGGGGGGCAATGAGCAGTTCTTC. It codes for CASSPTSMTSRGGNEQFF.

The chain uses TRBV4-3 and TRBJ1-1, with D uncertain. The V end lost 3 bases, the J end lost 5 bases, and 13 bases lay between the germline ends. The CDR3 extends over 14 amino acids. Germline CDR1 and CDR2: LGHNA and YSLEER. The chain's CDR3 is CASSQVRLGTEAFF. CDR3 DNA sequence: TGCGCCAGCAGCCAGGTTCGATTGGGGACTGAAGCTTTCTTT.

The rearrangement links TRBV30 to TRBJ1-5; the D gene is possibly TRBD1 (5 bases). The CDR3 sequence is 13 residues long. The germline V gene encodes CDR1 GTSNPN and CDR2 SVGIG (reference sequence). The V end was cut by 3 bases, the J end by 7 bases, with 13 bases between. The CDR3 reads CAWSARGGQPQHF. In DNA form, the CDR3 reads TGTGCCTGGAGCGCGCGGGGCGGCCAGCCCCAGCATTTT.

This clone was counted once. The V call is TRBV6-5, the J call TRBJ1-2; perhaps TRBD1 as D (6 bases). V dropped 0 bases and J dropped 8 bases, with 13 bases sitting between them. Per germline, CDR1 MNHEY and CDR2 SVGAGI. CDR3 length equals 14 residues. The CDR3 loop is CASSYSNRVGGYTF. The CDR3 DNA sequence: TGTGCCAGCAGTTACTCGAACAGGGTCGGAGGCTACACCTTC.

The chain is built from TRBV5-4 and TRBJ1-1; tentative D call: TRBD1 (6 bases). V dropped 1 base and J dropped 3 bases, with 16 bases sitting between them. This CDR3 has 16 amino acids. Per the germline V gene, CDR1 is SGHNT and CDR2 is YYREEE (reference sequence). The CDR3 region has the DNA TGTGCCAGCAGCTTGTTATCAGGGGTCGGGGACACTGAAGCTTTCTTT. Amino acid sequence: CASSLLSGVGDTEAFF. The variable domain in full, completed from reference TRBV5-4 and TRBJ1-1, reads ETGVTQSPTHLIKTRGQQVTLRCSSQSGHNTVSWYQQALGQGPQFIFQYYREEENGRGNFPPRFSGLQFPNYSSELNVNALELDDSALYLCASSLLSGVGDTEAFFGQGTRLTVV.

The chain links TRBV2 to TRBJ2-1; 10 bases map to TRBD2. This CDR3 contains 16 residues. The germline gives CDR1 SNHLY, CDR2 FYNNEI. V gave up 4 bases and J gave up 3 bases; unmatched junction bases: 6. The CDR3 nucleotides read TGTGCCAGCAGTGGGGGACTAGCGCTTTACTACAATGAGCAGTTCTTC. It codes for CASSGGLALYYNEQFF. Using reference TRBV2 and TRBJ2-1 for the parts outside the CDR3, the full variable domain is EPEVTQTPSHQVTQMGQEVILRCVPISNHLYFYWYRQILGQKVEFLVSFYNNEISEKSEIFDDQFSVERPDGSNFTLKIRSTKLEDSAMYFCASSGGLALYYNEQFFGPGTRLTVL.

The chain links TRBV5-1 to TRBJ2-1; 12 bases are shared with TRBD2. This CDR3 has 16 amino acids. Germline CDR1 and CDR2: SGHRS and YFSETQ. The J segment lost 12 bases and the V segment lost 5 bases, leaving 15 bases of the junction unmatched. Here the CDR3 DNA reads TGCGCCAGCAGTTCGGGTGAGACTAGCGGGGGCTTGGGGCAGTTCTTC. Encoded protein: CASSSGETSGGLGQFF.

V and J are TRBV5-6 and TRBJ2-1; a possible D gene is TRBD1 (6 bases). The CDR3 is made up of 17 amino acids. Per the germline V gene, CDR1 is SGHDT and CDR2 is YYEEEE. Trimming cost V 4 bases and J 0 bases, with 17 bases left between them. The DNA for the CDR3 is TGTGCCAGCAGCAGTTACAGGGCGGTTGGCTCCTACAATGAGCAGTTCTTC. The encoded protein is CASSSYRAVGSYNEQFF.

This chain connects TRBV5-6 to TRBJ1-1; perhaps TRBD1 as D (5 bases). The length of the CDR3 is 15 residues. Per the germline V gene, CDR1 is SGHDT and CDR2 is YYEEEE. Trimming took 0 bases from V and 4 from J, leaving 13 bases between them. Here the CDR3 DNA reads TGTGCCAGCAGCTTGGTGGGACTCGTAGGCACTGAAGCTTTCTTT. Protein sequence: CASSLVGLVGTEAFF.

V and J are TRBV5-4 and TRBJ2-4; weak D call: TRBD1 (6 bases). V gave up 3 bases and J gave up 8 bases, with 12 bases separating them. CDR1 is SGHNT and CDR2 is YYREEE in the germline V gene (reference sequence). There are 13 residues in the CDR3. The DNA of the CDR3 is TGTGCCAGCAGCTCCGGGACACGGGACATTCAGTACTTC. Translated, it gives CASSSGTRDIQYF.

The chain carries TRBV5-4 and TRBJ2-3; unclear D gene. This CDR3 has 13 amino acids. Germline V gives CDR1 SGHNT, CDR2 YYREEE (reference sequence). Trimming stripped 0 bases from V and 3 bases from J, with 5 bases between. The CDR3 sequence: CASSLDRTDTQYF. DNA for the CDR3: TGTGCCAGCAGCTTGGACAGAACAGATACGCAGTATTTT.

The chain employs TRBV9 and TRBJ2-1; 8 bases are a match to TRBD2. Germline CDR1 and CDR2: SGDLS and YYNGEE. Losses at the gene ends were 0 bases for V and 2 bases for J; bases not matched to a gene: 4. The CDR3 runs 16 residues. The CDR3 reads CASSVDPREAYNEQFF. The CDR3 bases are TGTGCCAGCAGCGTAGACCCGCGGGAGGCCTACAATGAGCAGTTCTTC.

This clone was picked up a small number of times. The chain employs TRBV7-9 and TRBJ1-5; D is undetermined. The CDR3 spans 13 residues. The ends were cut back, 5 bases at V and 10 bases at J, with 15 bases in the middle. Germline V gives CDR1 SEHNR, CDR2 FQNEAQ (reference sequence). The CDR3 sequence is CASSPDGQYPQHF. Written as DNA, the CDR3 is TGTGCCAGCAGCCCGGACGGCCAGTATCCCCAGCATTTT. Filled out from reference TRBV7-9 and TRBJ1-5, the complete variable domain reads DTGVSQNPRHKITKRGQNVTFRCDPISEHNRLYWYRQTLGQGPEFLTYFQNEAQLEKSRLLSDRFSAERPKGSFSTLEIQRTEQGDSAMYLCASSPDGQYPQHFGDGTRLSIL.